Shown below are 12 T cell receptor beta chains from a single sample sequenced in a study of CD8 T cells in Susac syndrome. RNA, at roughly 0.5 to 1 ug, was reverse transcribed with random hexamers. TCRdb called the immunoSEQ multiplex PCR reads again in MiXCR, with one record for every CDR3 protein. Counted here are 55,000 to 70,000 distinct CDR3 sequences, 95% occurring once; the ten biggest clones make up 0.24%. The sample was CD8+ T cells from PBMCs. These receptor sequences come from a human donor in good health.

The chain combines TRBV9 with TRBJ1-4, with TRBD1 matching over 7 bases. Germline assignment: CDR1 SGDLS and CDR2 YYNGEE. V lost 9 bases and J lost 7; bases outside the gene matches: 9. There are 13 residues in the CDR3. The CDR3 loop is CATPETGSEKLFF. CDR3 nucleotides: TGTGCCACCCCCGAGACAGGGAGTGAAAAACTGTTTTTT.

The V and J genes are TRBV9 and TRBJ2-3; no clear D. The V end lost 0 bases, the J end lost 2 bases, and 10 bases lay between the germline ends. Germline V gene sequence: CDR1 SGDLS, CDR2 YYNGEE. The CDR3 length is 15 residues. The CDR3 region has the DNA TGTGCCAGCAGCGTAGGAGCTCTTAACACAGATACGCAGTATTTT. Residues: CASSVGALNTDTQYF.

This clonotype was seen more than once but under ten times. The chain recombines TRBV6-5 with TRBJ2-3; unclear D gene. The V end was cut by 5 bases, the J end by 0 bases, with 6 bases between. The V gene's germline CDR1 is MNHEY and CDR2 SVGAGI. CDR3 size: 13 residues. The CDR3 spells CASSPDSTDTQYF. The CDR3, as DNA: TGTGCCAGCAGTCCTGACAGCACAGATACGCAGTATTTT.

The chain links TRBV7-9 to TRBJ2-5; D is possibly TRBD2 (7 bases). Between the trimmed V and J ends, which lost 5 bases and 4 bases, there was a span of 17 bases. The CDR3 covers 15 residues. The germline CDR1 and CDR2 sequences are SEHNR and FQNEAQ (reference sequence). CDR3 in amino acids: CASSPVGGAGETQYF. The CDR3 DNA sequence: TGTGCCAGCAGCCCGGTTGGGGGGGCCGGAGAGACCCAGTACTTC.

This chain uses TRBV7-9 with TRBJ2-7, with 7 bases fitting TRBD1. Losses at the gene ends were 5 bases for V and 4 bases for J; bases not matched to a gene: 8. The CDR3 extends over 14 amino acids. CDR1 and CDR2 (germline): SEHNR, FQNEAQ (reference sequence). CDR3 sequence (DNA): TGTGCCAGCAGCGGGACAGTTCTCGGGTACGAGCAGTACTTC. Translated, it gives CASSGTVLGYEQYF.

This sequence joins TRBV13 and TRBJ2-2; no definite D call. Germline V gene data show CDR1 as PRHDT and CDR2 as FYEKMQ (reference sequence). This CDR3 region has 14 residues. Trimming removed 3 bases from V and 1 base from J, with 6 bases in between. CDR3 region: CASSFQVNTGELFF. In nucleotides, the CDR3 is TGTGCCAGCAGCTTCCAAGTGAACACCGGGGAGCTGTTTTTT.

The chain carries TRBV7-9 and TRBJ2-7; D gene unclear. This CDR3 has 14 residues. Germline loops: CDR1 SEHNR, CDR2 FQNEAQ (reference sequence). V lost 1 base, J lost 1 base, and 8 bases lay in between. This CDR3 reads CASSLDGRSYEQYV. The CDR3 region has the DNA TGTGCCAGCAGCTTAGACGGCAGGTCCTACGAGCAGTACGTC.

This rearrangement joins TRBV4-1 to TRBJ1-5; D remains ambiguous. The V end lost 0 bases, the J end lost 6 bases, and 12 bases lay between the germline ends. CDR3 size: 15 residues. Germline loops: CDR1 MGHRA, CDR2 YSYEKL. As DNA, the CDR3 is TGCGCCAGCAGCCAAGATCACGAAGGGATTCAGCCCCAGCATTTT. Its protein is CASSQDHEGIQPQHF.

The chain employs TRBV29-1 and TRBJ2-7; D is uncertain. Between the trimmed V and J ends, which lost 5 bases and 3 bases, there was a span of 11 bases. The germline gives CDR1 SQVTM, CDR2 ANQGSEA. The CDR3 runs to 12 residues. In DNA form, the CDR3 reads TGCAGCGTTTGGTCACAAGACTACGAGCAGTACTTC. This sequence encodes CSVWSQDYEQYF.

V is TRBV6-5 and J is TRBJ2-5, with D maybe TRBD2 (7 bases). CDR3 length: 15 residues. From germline, CDR1 is MNHEY and CDR2 SVGAGI. The V end lost 2 bases, the J end lost 4 bases, and 14 bases lay between the germline ends. The CDR3 is CASSYAQGLRETQYF. The CDR3 nucleotides read TGTGCCAGCAGTTACGCACAGGGACTAAGAGAGACCCAGTACTTC.

The CDR3 here is CASSFRQPGDEQYF. The CDR3 coding sequence is TGTGCCAGCAGCTTTCGACAGCCTGGCGACGAGCAGTACTTC. The genes are TRBV5-6 and TRBJ2-7; possible D gene TRBD1, 5 bases. V was pared by 2 bases and J by 5 bases, with 14 bases between. CDR1 is SGHDT and CDR2 is YYEEEE in the germline V gene. The CDR3 spans 14 residues.

This chain joins TRBV24-1 and TRBJ1-1; D is unclear. Germline-derived CDR1 and CDR2 are KGHDR and SFDVKD. V lost 0 bases and J 7 bases, leaving 5 bases between the germline ends. The CDR3 sequence is 12 residues long. The CDR3 sequence: CATSDLAGEAFF. The CDR3 DNA reads as TGTGCCACCAGTGATTTGGCGGGTGAAGCTTTCTTT.